This entry features one TCR beta chain sequence. The CDR3 has 17 amino acids. Trimming removed 4 bases from V and 7 bases from J, with 25 bases in between. Germline V lookup: CDR1 MGHRA, CDR2 YSYEKL. This specimen belongs to a study of blood T cell repertoires in COVID-19. Original analysis: Reference gene primer amplification gave estimated nucleated cell counts. This table comes from immunoSEQ multiplex PCR, and its TCRdb copy is limited to in-frame clones, with some not included. For V, J and clone size, that table is used; D and trimming come from the DNA. The data contain approximately 290,000 clones, 80% to 85% of them singletons. Enrollment of patients from Seattle took place during active infection, with longitudinal follow-up.

The sequence was collected from a person in their 70s with COVID-19, enrolled during active disease. The chain has TRBV4-1 and TRBJ1-2; D unclear. The specimen was peripheral blood. CDR3 sequence reads: CASSPQARRGGELGYTF. The CDR3 nucleotides are TGCGCCAGCAGCCCCCAAGCCCGGCGTGGCGGAGAACTTGGCTACACCTTC.